This passage covers 14 T cell receptor beta chains from one sample sequenced in a study. TCRdb reprocessed the 5' RACE reads with MiXCR, giving one entry per CDR3 protein. This table holds 45,000 to 55,000 distinct CDR3 sequences, roughly 22% found once. Sequenced input: tumor-infiltrating naive CD4+ T cells sorted from the breast tumor. Described subset: naive CD4+ T cells, CD4+CD45RA+CD25-. The source of these receptors is a female donor with breast cancer.

In this sample, this clonotype turned up a few times. The chain links TRBV6-2 or TRBV6-3 to TRBJ2-5; D is unresolved. CDR1 is MNHEY, CDR2 SVGEGT, per germline. V lost 5 bases, J lost 3 bases, and 16 bases lay in between. CDR3 length: 15 amino acids. The CDR3 loop reads CASSRSNLRKETQYF. CDR3 nucleotide sequence: TGTGCCAGCAGTCGAAGCAACCTGAGGAAAGAGACCCAGTACTTC.

This clonotype came up a few times. The chain links TRBV12-3 or TRBV12-4 to TRBJ2-1; 7 bases are a match to TRBD2. The CDR3 is 14 residues long. V dropped 3 bases and J dropped 7; count of bases not matched to a gene: 6. The DNA for the CDR3 is TGTGCCAGCAGTTTGGGAGGGGCAGAAAATGAGCAGTTCTTC. Amino acids: CASSLGGAENEQFF.

This clonotype appeared a few times. The gene calls are TRBV12-3 or TRBV12-4 and TRBJ2-2, with 11 bases identical to TRBD2. V lost 2 bases, J lost 4 bases, and 6 bases stayed unmatched. CDR3 length: 17 residues. Here the CDR3 reads CASSLNIAGGITGELFF. CDR3 in DNA: TGTGCCAGCAGTTTAAACATAGCGGGAGGGATCACCGGGGAGCTGTTTTTT.

The rearrangement joins TRBV20-1 to TRBJ1-2; D possibly corresponds to TRBD1 (6 bases). Germline CDR1 DFQATT, CDR2 SNEGSKA (reference sequence). This CDR3 spans 14 amino acids. The DNA for the CDR3 is TGCAGCACCGGATCGGACAGACTTCCTGGGGGCTACACCTTC. It yields the protein CSTGSDRLPGGYTF.

The CDR3: CASSSVRLAGGVDEQFF. Written as DNA, the CDR3 is TGTGCCAGCAGTTCGGTACGACTAGCGGGAGGGGTTGATGAGCAGTTCTTC. The chain recombines TRBV28 with TRBJ2-1, with 14 bases that match TRBD2. This CDR3 region has 17 residues. Germline V gives CDR1 MDHEN, CDR2 SYDVKM. Trimming at V came to 4 bases and at J to 8 bases, leaving 10 bases not matched to a gene.

This clonotype was counted a single time. This chain joins TRBV28 and TRBJ2-7, with TRBD2 matching 12 bases. J was trimmed by 5 bases and V by 5 bases; bases with no gene match: 10. Germline V gene data show CDR1 as MDHEN and CDR2 as SYDVKM. The CDR3 has 16 residues. The CDR3 region has the DNA TGTGCCAGCAGTCCGAATAGATGGACTAGCGGGAACGAGCAGTACTTC. Translated, it gives CASSPNRWTSGNEQYF.

The chain recombines TRBV5-1 with TRBJ2-1, with TRBD2 matching over 9 bases. The CDR3 covers 16 residues. V lost 0 bases, J lost 5 bases, and 6 bases stayed unmatched. Germline V gives CDR1 SGHRS, CDR2 YFSETQ. The CDR3 DNA follows: TGCGCCAGCAGCTTGGCCTTCGCGGGAGGGCACAATGAGCAGTTCTTC. Protein: CASSLAFAGGHNEQFF.

This clonotype came up a few times. This chain uses TRBV6-5 with TRBJ1-5; 7 positions agree with TRBD1. CDR1 MNHEY and CDR2 SVGAGI come from the germline V gene. The CDR3 totals 12 residues. J was trimmed by 10 bases and V by 6 bases; bases with no gene match: 6. The CDR3 protein is CASSINRGPQHF. Here the CDR3 DNA reads TGTGCCAGCAGCATCAACAGGGGTCCCCAGCATTTT.

The chain combines TRBV5-6 with TRBJ2-7; 9 nucleotides agree with TRBD2. Unmatched junction bases numbered 5, after V lost 2 bases and J lost 2 bases. The CDR3 loop spans 15 amino acids. In germline, CDR1 is SGHDT, CDR2 YYEEEE. The CDR3 DNA follows: TGTGCCAGCAGCTTTTATCTAGCGGGACCCTACGAGCAGTACTTC. Amino acids: CASSFYLAGPYEQYF.

This clonotype was recorded a few times. The CDR3 protein is CASSLGQDNQPQHF. Here the CDR3 DNA reads TGTGCCAGCAGTTTGGGACAAGACAATCAGCCCCAGCATTTT. The chain has TRBV12-3 or TRBV12-4 and TRBJ1-5; maybe TRBD1 (6 bases). Trimming took off 3 bases at V and 3 bases at J, with 9 bases between the two ends. The CDR3 sequence is 14 residues long.

The table lists this clonotype with a few counts. V and J are TRBV5-1 and TRBJ2-2; 7 positions match TRBD1. J gave up 3 bases and V 2 bases, and 7 bases lay outside the gene matches. CDR3 length: 16 residues. Looked up from germline, CDR1 is SGHRS and CDR2 is YFSETQ. The CDR3 DNA sequence: TGCGCCAGCAGCTTCACAGGGGCGGGTGACACCGGGGAGCTGTTTTTT. Translating gives CASSFTGAGDTGELFF.

The chain recombines TRBV11-3 with TRBJ2-7; D is possibly TRBD2 (6 bases). CDR1 SGHNT and CDR2 YENEEA come from the germline V gene. The CDR3 loop spans 15 amino acids. With 1 base removed from V and 2 bases from J, the gap between germline ends came to 12 bases. The CDR3 coding sequence is TGTGCCAGCAGCTTAGTTTCTAGCGAACCCTACGAGCAGTACTTC. It is translated as CASSLVSSEPYEQYF.

V and J are TRBV27 and TRBJ2-7; no clear D. The CDR3 sequence is 12 residues long. Trimming removed 8 bases at V and 4 bases at J, with 12 bases between. Germline V gene data show CDR1 as MNHEY and CDR2 as SMNVEV (reference sequence). The CDR3 loop is CASRSAEYEQYF. In DNA, the CDR3 is TGTGCCAGCCGTTCGGCCGAGTACGAGCAGTACTTC.

In its sample, this clonotype was seen a few times. The chain joins TRBV29-1 to TRBJ2-1; TRBD2 aligns across 8 bases. Trimming took 6 bases from V and 0 from J; bases not matched to a gene: 7. The CDR3 loop spans 15 amino acids. The V gene's germline CDR1 is SQVTM and CDR2 ANQGSEA. The CDR3 DNA sequence: TGCAGCGTCGCCCCGGGACTAGGCTCCTACAATGAGCAGTTCTTC. It is translated as CSVAPGLGSYNEQFF.